The entry below gives a single T cell receptor beta chain sequence along with its context. Its specificity is unknown. The germline CDR1 and CDR2 sequences are ENHRY and SYGVKD. The CDR3 is 9 amino acids. The trim removed 11 bases at V and 13 bases at J, leaving 5 bases unmatched. The table came from immunoSEQ multiplex PCR; TCRdb's copy has only in-frame clones and leaves some out. Of over 100,000 clones in the sample, approximately 93% are singletons; the top ten hold roughly 4.5%. The entry originates in a study of T cell responses to AZD1222 COVID-19 vaccine. About the study: Second doses that came at about 4 or about 12 weeks were put together.

Study-wide findings and caveats: Spike-specific TCR breadth and depth grew following two AZD1222 doses.

The sequencing here drew on peripheral blood, taken on day 0 of AZD1222 vaccination. The source of this sequence is an adult in good health. The chain employs TRBV10-3 and TRBJ2-1; 7 bases map to TRBD2. CDR3 DNA sequence: TGTGCCCCCGGGACTACTCAGTTCTTC. Protein product: CAPGTTQFF.